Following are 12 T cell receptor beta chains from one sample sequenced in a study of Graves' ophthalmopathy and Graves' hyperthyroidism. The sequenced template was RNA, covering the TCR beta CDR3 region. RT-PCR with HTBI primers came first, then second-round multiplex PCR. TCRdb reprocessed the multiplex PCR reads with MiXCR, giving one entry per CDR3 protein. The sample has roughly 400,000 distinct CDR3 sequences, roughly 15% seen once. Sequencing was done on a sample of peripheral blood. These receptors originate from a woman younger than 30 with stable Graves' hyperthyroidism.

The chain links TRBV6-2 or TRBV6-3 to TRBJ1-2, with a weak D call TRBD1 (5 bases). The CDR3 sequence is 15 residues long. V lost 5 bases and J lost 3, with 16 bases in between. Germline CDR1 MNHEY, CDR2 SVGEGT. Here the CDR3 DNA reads TGTGCCAGCAGTGTCACAACCAGGGAGGACTATGGCTACACCTTC. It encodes CASSVTTREDYGYTF.

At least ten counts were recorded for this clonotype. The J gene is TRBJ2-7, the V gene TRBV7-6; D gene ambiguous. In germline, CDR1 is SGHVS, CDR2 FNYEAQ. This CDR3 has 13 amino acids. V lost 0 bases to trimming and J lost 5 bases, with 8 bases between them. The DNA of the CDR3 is TGTGCCAGCAGCTTAGCAGCCTTCAACGAGCAGTACTTC. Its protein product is CASSLAAFNEQYF.

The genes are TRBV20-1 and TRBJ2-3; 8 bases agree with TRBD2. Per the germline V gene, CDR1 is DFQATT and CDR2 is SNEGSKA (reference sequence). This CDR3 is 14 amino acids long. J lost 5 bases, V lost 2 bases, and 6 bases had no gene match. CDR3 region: CSARTGGRGDTQYF. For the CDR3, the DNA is TGCAGTGCTAGAACGGGGGGGCGGGGAGATACGCAGTATTTT.

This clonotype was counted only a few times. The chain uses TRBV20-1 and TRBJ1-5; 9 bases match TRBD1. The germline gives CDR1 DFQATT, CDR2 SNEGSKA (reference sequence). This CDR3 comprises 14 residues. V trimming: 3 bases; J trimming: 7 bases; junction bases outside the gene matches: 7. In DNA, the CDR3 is TGCAGTGCTAGGGAGAACAGGGGGCGCCAGCCCCAGCATTTT. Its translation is CSARENRGRQPQHF.

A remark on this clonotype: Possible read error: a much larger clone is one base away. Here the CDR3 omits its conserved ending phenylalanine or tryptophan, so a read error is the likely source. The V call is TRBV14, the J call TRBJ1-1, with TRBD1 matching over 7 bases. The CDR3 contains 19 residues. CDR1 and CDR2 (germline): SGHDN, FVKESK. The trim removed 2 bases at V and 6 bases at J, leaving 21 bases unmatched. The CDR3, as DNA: TGTGCCAGCAGCCAAATCCGGATCGACAGGGTGATTAAGGGTGCTGAAGCTTTCGTT. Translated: CASSQIRIDRVIKGAEAFV.

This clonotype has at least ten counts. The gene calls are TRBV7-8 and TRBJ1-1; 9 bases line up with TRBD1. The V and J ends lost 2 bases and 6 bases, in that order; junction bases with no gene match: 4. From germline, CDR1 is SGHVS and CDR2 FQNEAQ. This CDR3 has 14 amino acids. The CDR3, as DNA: TGTGCCAGCAGCTTAAGGGGACAGGGACCTGAAGCTTTCTTT. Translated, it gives CASSLRGQGPEAFF. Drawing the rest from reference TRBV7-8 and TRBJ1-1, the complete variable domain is GAGVSQSPRYKVAKRGQDVALRCDPISGHVSLFWYQQALGQGPEFLTYFQNEAQLDKSGLPSDRFFAERPEGSVSTLKIQRTQQEDSAVYLCASSLRGQGPEAFFGQGTRLTVV.

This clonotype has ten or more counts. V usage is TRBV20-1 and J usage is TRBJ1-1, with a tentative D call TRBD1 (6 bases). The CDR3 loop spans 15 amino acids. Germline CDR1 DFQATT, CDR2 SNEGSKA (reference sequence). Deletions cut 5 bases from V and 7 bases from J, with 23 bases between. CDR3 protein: CSASEGRQVWGEAFF. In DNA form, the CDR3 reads TGCAGTGCTTCAGAGGGGAGACAGGTATGGGGTGAAGCTTTCTTT.

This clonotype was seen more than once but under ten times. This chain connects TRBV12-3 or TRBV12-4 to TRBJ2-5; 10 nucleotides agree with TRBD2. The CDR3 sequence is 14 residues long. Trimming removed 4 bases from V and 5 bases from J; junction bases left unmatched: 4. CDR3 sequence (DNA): TGTGCCAGCAGTTGGGGACTAGCGCGGGAGACCCAGTACTTC. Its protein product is CASSWGLARETQYF.

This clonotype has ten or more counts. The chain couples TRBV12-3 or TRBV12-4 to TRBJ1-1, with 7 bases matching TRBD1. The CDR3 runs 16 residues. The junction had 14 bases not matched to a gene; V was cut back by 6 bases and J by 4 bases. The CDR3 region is CASSVRRQGSGTEAFF. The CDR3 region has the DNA TGTGCCAGCAGCGTTCGCCGACAGGGATCGGGCACTGAAGCTTTCTTT.

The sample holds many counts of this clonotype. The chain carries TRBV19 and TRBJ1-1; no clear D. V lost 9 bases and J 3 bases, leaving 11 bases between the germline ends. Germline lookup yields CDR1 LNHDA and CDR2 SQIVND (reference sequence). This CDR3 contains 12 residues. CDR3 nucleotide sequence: TGTGCCAGCAAAGATCAGGACACTGAAGCTTTCTTT. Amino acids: CASKDQDTEAFF.

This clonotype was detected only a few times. CDR3 region: CASSPHSEQETQYF. The DNA for the CDR3 is TGTGCCAGCAGCCCGCACAGCGAACAAGAGACCCAGTACTTC. This sequence joins TRBV7-2 and TRBJ2-5; D gene unclear. Trimming took off 5 bases at V and 2 bases at J, with 12 bases between the two ends. The germline V gene encodes CDR1 SGHTA and CDR2 FQGNSA. The CDR3 contains 14 residues.

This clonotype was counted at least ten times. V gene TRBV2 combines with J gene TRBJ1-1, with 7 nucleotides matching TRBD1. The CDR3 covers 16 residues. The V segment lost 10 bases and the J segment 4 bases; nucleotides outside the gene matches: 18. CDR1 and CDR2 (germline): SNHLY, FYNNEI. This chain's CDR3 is CATSSGDSLALTEAFF. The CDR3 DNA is TGTGCCACCTCAAGCGGGGACAGTTTAGCCCTCACTGAAGCTTTCTTT.